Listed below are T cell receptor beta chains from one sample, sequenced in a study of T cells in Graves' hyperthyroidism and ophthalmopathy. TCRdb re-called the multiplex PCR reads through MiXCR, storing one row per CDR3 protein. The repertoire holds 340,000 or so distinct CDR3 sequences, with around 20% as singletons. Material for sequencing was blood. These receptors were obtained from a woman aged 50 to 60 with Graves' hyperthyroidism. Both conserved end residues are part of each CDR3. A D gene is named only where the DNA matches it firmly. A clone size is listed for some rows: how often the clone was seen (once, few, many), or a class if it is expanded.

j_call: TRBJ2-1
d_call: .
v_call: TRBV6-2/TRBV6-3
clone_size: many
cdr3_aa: CASSYEQYNEQFF
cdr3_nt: TGTGCCAGCAGTTACGAGCAATACAATGAGCAGTTCTTC

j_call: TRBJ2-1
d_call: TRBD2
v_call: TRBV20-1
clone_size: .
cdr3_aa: CSASSTTSGFNNEQFF
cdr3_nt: TGCAGTGCTAGTTCAACGACTAGCGGGTTTAACAATGAGCAGTTCTTC

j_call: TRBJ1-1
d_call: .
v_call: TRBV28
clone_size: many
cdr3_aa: CASSQFPGGSDTEAFF
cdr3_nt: TGTGCCAGCAGTCAATTCCCCGGGGGGAGTGACACTGAAGCTTTCTTT

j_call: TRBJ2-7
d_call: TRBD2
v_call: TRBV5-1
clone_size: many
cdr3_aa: CASSGGLVAYEQYF
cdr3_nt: TGCGCCAGCAGCGGGGGACTAGTAGCCTACGAGCAGTACTTC

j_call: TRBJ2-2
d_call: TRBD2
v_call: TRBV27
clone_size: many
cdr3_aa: CASSRLTSGNTGELFF
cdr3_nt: TGTGCCAGCAGTCGACTTACTAGCGGGAACACCGGGGAGCTGTTTTTT

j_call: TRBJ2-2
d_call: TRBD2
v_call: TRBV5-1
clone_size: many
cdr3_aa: CASTPGGRNTGELFF
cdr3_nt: TGCGCCAGCACCCCCGGCGGGAGGAACACCGGGGAGCTGTTTTTT

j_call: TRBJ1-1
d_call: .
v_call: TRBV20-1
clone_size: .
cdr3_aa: CSAPLGAYGAFF
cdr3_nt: TGCAGTGCCCCCCTGGGGGCCTACGGGGCTTTCTTT

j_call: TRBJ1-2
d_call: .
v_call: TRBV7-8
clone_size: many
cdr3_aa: CASSSDNYGYTF
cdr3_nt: TGTGCCAGCAGCTCGGACAACTATGGCTACACCTTC

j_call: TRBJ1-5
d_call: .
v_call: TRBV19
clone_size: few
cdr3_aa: CASSIARQPQHF
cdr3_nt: TGTGCCAGTAGTATAGCTCGCCAGCCCCAGCATTTT

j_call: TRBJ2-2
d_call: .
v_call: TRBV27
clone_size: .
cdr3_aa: CASSLSQGNTGELFF
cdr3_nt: TGTGCCAGCAGTTTATCGCAGGGGAACACCGGGGAGCTGTTTTTT

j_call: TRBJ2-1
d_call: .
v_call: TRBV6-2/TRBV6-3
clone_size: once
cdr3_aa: CASENEDEQFF
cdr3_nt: TGTGCCAGCGAGAATGAGGATGAGCAGTTCTTC

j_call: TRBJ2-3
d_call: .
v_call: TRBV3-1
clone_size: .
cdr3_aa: CASRQDRLSTDTQYF
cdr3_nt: TGTGCCAGCCGCCAAGATCGACTGAGCACAGATACGCAGTATTTT

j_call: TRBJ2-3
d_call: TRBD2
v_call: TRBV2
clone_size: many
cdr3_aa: CAGSGTSGGAVADTQYF
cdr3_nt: TGTGCCGGCTCCGGGACTAGCGGGGGGGCCGTGGCAGATACGCAGTATTTT

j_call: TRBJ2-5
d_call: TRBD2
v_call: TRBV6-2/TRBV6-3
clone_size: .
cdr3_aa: CASRILAGALWGETQYF
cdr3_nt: TGTGCCAGCAGAATACTAGCGGGGGCCTTGTGGGGAGAGACCCAGTACTTC

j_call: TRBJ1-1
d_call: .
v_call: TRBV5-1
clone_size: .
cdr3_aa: CASSLASTGQGKMDTEAFF
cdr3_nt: TGCGCCAGCAGCTTGGCCTCCACAGGGCAGGGGAAAATGGACACTGAAGCTTTCTTT

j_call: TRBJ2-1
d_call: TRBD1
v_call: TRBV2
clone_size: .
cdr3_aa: CASGTGLNKQFF
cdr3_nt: TGTGCCAGCGGGACAGGGCTCAATAAGCAGTTCTTC

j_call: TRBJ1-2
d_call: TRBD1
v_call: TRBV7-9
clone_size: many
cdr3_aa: CASSLAYRDRESYGYTF
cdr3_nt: TGTGCCAGCAGCTTAGCTTACCGGGACAGGGAATCATATGGCTACACCTTC

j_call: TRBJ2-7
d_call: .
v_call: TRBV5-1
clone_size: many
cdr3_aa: CASSVTGTPNPYEQYF
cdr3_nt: TGCGCCAGCAGCGTTACCGGGACACCAAACCCCTACGAGCAGTACTTC

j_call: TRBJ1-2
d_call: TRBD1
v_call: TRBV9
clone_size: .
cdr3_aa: CASSVDRGGDGYTF
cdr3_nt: TGTGCCAGCAGCGTGGACAGGGGAGGGGATGGCTACACCTTC

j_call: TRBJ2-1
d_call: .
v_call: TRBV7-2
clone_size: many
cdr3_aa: CASSLTTATNEQFF
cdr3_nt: TGTGCCAGCAGCTTAACGACAGCGACAAATGAGCAGTTCTTC

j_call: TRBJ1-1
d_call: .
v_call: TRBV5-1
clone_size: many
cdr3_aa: CASSVHRDVNTEAFF
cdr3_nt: TGCGCCAGCAGCGTCCACAGGGACGTGAACACTGAAGCTTTCTTT

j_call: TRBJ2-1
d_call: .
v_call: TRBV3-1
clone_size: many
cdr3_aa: CASSHTDQYNEQFF
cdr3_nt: TGTGCCAGCAGCCACACAGATCAGTACAATGAGCAGTTCTTC

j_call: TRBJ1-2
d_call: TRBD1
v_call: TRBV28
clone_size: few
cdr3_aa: CTSSLYPPTGGNGYTF
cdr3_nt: TGTACCAGCAGTTTATACCCTCCGACAGGGGGTAACGGCTACACCTTC

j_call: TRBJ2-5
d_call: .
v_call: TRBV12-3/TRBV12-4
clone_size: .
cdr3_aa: CASTHLGTQYF
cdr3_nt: TGTGCCAGCACCCATCTTGGGACCCAGTACTTC

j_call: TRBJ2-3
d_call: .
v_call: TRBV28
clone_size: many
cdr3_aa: CASSLAGLSDTQYF
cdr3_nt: TGTGCCAGCAGTTTAGCGGGGCTTTCAGATACGCAGTATTTT

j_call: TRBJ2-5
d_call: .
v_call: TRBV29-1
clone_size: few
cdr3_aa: CSVPDSGETQYF
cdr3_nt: TGCAGCGTCCCCGATTCGGGTGAGACCCAGTACTTC

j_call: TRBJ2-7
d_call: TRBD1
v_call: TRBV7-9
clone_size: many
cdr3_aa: CASSSHRGPRFEQYF
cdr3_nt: TGTGCCAGCAGCTCCCACAGGGGTCCGCGGTTCGAGCAGTACTTC

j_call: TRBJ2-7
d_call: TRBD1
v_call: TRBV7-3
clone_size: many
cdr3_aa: CASSLTQGERYEQYF
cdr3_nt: TGTGCCAGCAGCTTAACGCAGGGGGAGCGATACGAGCAGTACTTC

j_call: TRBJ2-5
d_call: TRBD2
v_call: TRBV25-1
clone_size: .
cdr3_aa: CASSNETSGETQYF
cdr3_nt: TGTGCCAGCAGCAACGAGACTAGCGGGGAGACCCAGTACTTC

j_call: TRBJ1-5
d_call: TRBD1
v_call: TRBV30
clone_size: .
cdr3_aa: CAWSEGASNQPQHF
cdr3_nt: TGTGCCTGGAGTGAGGGGGCGAGCAATCAGCCCCAGCATTTT

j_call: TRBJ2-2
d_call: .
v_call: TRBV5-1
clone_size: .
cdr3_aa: CASSLSIGAGELFF
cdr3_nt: TGCGCCAGCAGCCTGTCGATAGGGGCCGGGGAGCTGTTTTTT

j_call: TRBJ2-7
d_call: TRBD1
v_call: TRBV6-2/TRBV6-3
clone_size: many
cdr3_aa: CAVKWTGSEQYF
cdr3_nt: TGTGCCGTCAAGTGGACAGGGTCCGAGCAGTACTTC

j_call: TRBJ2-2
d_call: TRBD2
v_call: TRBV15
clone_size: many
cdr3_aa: CATSRVRGSGELFF
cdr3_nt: TGTGCCACCAGCAGAGTGCGGGGGTCCGGGGAGCTGTTTTTT

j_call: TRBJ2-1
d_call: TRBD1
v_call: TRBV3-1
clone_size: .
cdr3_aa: CASSRTGVSNEQFF
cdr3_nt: TGTGCCAGCAGTCGCACAGGGGTGTCCAATGAGCAGTTCTTC

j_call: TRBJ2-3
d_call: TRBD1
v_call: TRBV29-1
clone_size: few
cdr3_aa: CSVLQGLGTDTQYF
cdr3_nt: TGCAGCGTTCTACAGGGGTTGGGCACAGATACGCAGTATTTT

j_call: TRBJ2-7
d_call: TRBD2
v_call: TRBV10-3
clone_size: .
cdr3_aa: CAISGGTSVAGEQYF
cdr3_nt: TGTGCCATCAGTGGGGGGACTAGCGTGGCAGGCGAGCAGTACTTC

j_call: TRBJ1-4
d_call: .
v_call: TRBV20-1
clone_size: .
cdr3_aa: CSARSGGRSEKLFF
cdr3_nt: TGCAGTGCCCGATCGGGGGGAAGGAGTGAAAAACTGTTTTTT

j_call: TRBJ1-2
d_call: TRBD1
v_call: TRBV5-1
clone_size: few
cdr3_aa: CASSPFDDRGDGYTF
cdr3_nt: TGCGCCAGCAGCCCGTTCGACGACAGGGGGGACGGCTACACCTTC

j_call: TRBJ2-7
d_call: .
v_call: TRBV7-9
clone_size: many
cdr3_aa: CASSLALAPYEQYF
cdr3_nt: TGTGCCAGCAGCTTAGCGCTAGCCCCCTACGAGCAGTACTTC

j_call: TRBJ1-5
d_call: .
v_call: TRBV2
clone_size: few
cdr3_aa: CASRGVVSNQPQHF
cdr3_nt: TGTGCCAGCAGGGGGGTTGTTAGCAATCAGCCCCAGCATTTT

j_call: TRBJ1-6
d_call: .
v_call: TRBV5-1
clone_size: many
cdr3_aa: CASSPEGRTPLHF
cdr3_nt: TGCGCCAGCAGCCCCGAGGGTAGGACACCCCTCCACTTT

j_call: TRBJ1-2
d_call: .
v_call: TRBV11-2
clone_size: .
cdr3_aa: CASSLRALGGGYTF
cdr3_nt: TGTGCCAGCAGCCTTCGGGCTCTTGGGGGTGGCTACACCTTC

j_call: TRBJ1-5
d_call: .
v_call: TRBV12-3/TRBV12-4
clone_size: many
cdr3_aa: CASSFRWSQPQHF
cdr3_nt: TGTGCCAGCAGTTTCAGGTGGAGTCAGCCCCAGCATTTT

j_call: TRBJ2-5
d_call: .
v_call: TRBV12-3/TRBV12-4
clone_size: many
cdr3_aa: CASSPSMTNQETQYF
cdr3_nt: TGTGCCAGCAGTCCCTCCATGACAAACCAAGAGACCCAGTACTTC

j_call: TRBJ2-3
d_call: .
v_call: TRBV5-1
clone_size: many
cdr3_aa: CASSFSSPYTDTQYF
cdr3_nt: TGCGCCAGCAGCTTCTCTAGTCCATATACAGATACGCAGTATTTT

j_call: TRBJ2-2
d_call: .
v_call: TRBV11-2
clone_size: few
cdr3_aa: CASSSRLSSGWTGELFF
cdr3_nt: TGTGCCAGCAGCTCCCGTCTCTCTTCAGGGTGGACCGGGGAGCTGTTTTTT

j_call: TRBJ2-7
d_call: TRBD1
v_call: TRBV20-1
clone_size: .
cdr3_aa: CSAPPGQGASYEQYF
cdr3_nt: TGCAGTGCTCCTCCGGGACAGGGGGCATCCTACGAGCAGTACTTC

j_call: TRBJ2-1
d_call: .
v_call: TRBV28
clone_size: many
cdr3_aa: CASSLSFLSSSYNEQFF
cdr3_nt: TGTGCCAGCAGTTTATCGTTCTTGAGCAGCTCCTACAATGAGCAGTTCTTC

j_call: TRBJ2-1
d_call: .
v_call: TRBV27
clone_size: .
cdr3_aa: CAARGSGGSYNEQFF
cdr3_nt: TGTGCCGCGAGGGGCTCCGGGGGCTCCTACAATGAGCAGTTCTTC

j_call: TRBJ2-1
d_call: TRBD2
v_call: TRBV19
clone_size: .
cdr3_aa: CASSTVAGAYNEQFF
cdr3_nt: TGTGCCAGTAGTACCGTAGCGGGAGCCTACAATGAGCAGTTCTTC

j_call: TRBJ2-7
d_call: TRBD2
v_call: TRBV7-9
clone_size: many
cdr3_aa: CASSSGLAGVLGEQYF
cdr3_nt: TGTGCCAGCAGCTCGGGACTAGCGGGAGTACTTGGCGAGCAGTACTTC

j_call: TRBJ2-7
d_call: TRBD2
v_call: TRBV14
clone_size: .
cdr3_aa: CASSHWTSGSYEQYF
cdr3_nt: TGTGCCAGCAGCCACTGGACTAGCGGGAGCTACGAGCAGTACTTC